The 29 T cell receptor beta chains presented below share a single source sample, sequenced in a study of shared clonotypes between healthy human individuals. The method was immunoSEQ multiplex PCR; TCRdb's version includes in-frame clones alone and lacks a portion of them. The table has a few million clones, approximately 92% seen once. The sequenced material came from naive CD4+ T cells sorted from blood. Subset here: CD45RA+ positively selected. All receptors come from a man aged 18 to 29 in good health.

J is TRBJ2-5 and V is TRBV5-1; TRBD1 matches 9 bases. The CDR3 covers 16 residues. Trimming took 3 bases from V and 1 from J; bases not matched to a gene: 7. Germline V lookup: CDR1 SGHRS, CDR2 YFSETQ. The CDR3 DNA reads TGCGCCAGCAGCTCGGACAGGGGAGGGGTCCAAGAGACCCAGTACTTC. It specifies CASSSDRGGVQETQYF.

For the CDR3, the DNA is TGTGCCAGCAGCCTACGACTAGCGCTAAGCTCCTACAATGAGCAGTTCTTC. Residues: CASSLRLALSSYNEQFF. This sequence joins TRBV7-2 and TRBJ2-1; 8 bases map to TRBD2. CDR1 is SGHTA, CDR2 FQGNSA, per germline. V shed 5 bases, J shed 0 bases, and the junction held 9 bases outside the gene matches. CDR3 size: 17 residues.

This clone was seen just once. The genes are TRBV11-2 and TRBJ2-7, with a weak D call TRBD2 (6 bases). Trimming took off 9 bases at V and 3 bases at J, with 9 bases between the two ends. The CDR3 covers 11 residues. CDR1 and CDR2 from the germline V gene are SGHAT and FQNNGV. DNA of the CDR3: TGTGCCAGTCGTAGCGGCTACGAGCAGTACTTC. Translated, it gives CASRSGYEQYF.

Only a few counts were recorded for this clone. J is TRBJ2-7 and V is TRBV12-5; 8 bases agree with TRBD1. V was clipped by 6 bases and J by 2 bases; unmatched bases: 6. Germline V gives CDR1 LGHNT, CDR2 FRNRAP. The CDR3 runs 14 residues. The CDR3 loop reads CASGYDRGPYEQYF. In DNA, the CDR3 is TGTGCTAGTGGCTATGACAGGGGACCCTACGAGCAGTACTTC.

The chain couples TRBV5-6 to TRBJ1-4; a weak D match, TRBD1 (5 bases). Trimming took 0 bases from V and 8 from J, leaving 17 bases between them. Looked up from germline, CDR1 is SGHDT and CDR2 is YYEEEE. The CDR3 has 16 amino acids. The CDR3 DNA reads TGTGCCAGCAGCTTGGATATTTCGACAGCTAGGGAAAAACTGTTTTTT. Translated: CASSLDISTAREKLFF.

The rearrangement joins TRBV10-3 to TRBJ1-3; D is undetermined. Germline V gives CDR1 ENHRY, CDR2 SYGVKD. V dropped 3 bases and J dropped 4 bases, with 7 bases sitting between them. The CDR3 length is 13 residues. The CDR3 DNA reads as TGTGCCATCAGTGATACGACCGGAAACACCATATATTTT. This encodes CAISDTTGNTIYF.

This clone has a single count. The V gene is TRBV7-9, the J gene TRBJ2-7; 8 bases line up with TRBD1. J lost 3 bases, V lost 4 bases, and 8 bases had no gene match. The CDR3 covers 15 residues. CDR1 and CDR2 (germline): SEHNR, FQNEAQ (reference sequence). The CDR3 reads CASSSDREEFYEQYF. DNA of the CDR3: TGTGCCAGCAGCTCGGACAGGGAAGAATTCTACGAGCAGTACTTC.

The V gene is TRBV28, the J gene TRBJ2-7, with D perhaps TRBD2 (5 bases). The CDR3 is 14 residues long. The V gene lost 6 bases and the J gene lost 2 bases, with 14 bases spanning the gap. CDR1 is MDHEN, CDR2 SYDVKM, per germline. The CDR3 region has the DNA TGTGCCAGCAGCTTCACGAAGGGAGCCTACGAGCAGTACTTC. This gives the protein CASSFTKGAYEQYF.

A single count supports this clone. V usage is TRBV29-1 and J usage is TRBJ1-2; 12 bases map to TRBD1. Germline values: CDR1 SQVTM, CDR2 ANQGSEA. The CDR3 has 16 residues. V shed 6 bases and J 8 bases; nucleotides not matched to a gene: 16. The CDR3 protein is CSVDEFGGQGAQGYTF. Written as DNA, the CDR3 is TGCAGCGTCGATGAGTTTGGGGGACAGGGGGCTCAAGGCTACACCTTC.

To note about this clone: The same CDR3 also results from other DNA sequences found in this sample. The chain's CDR3 is CASSYGGQNSPLHF. In DNA, the CDR3 is TGTGCCAGCAGTTACGGGGGACAGAATTCACCCCTCCACTTT. This chain uses TRBV6-5 with TRBJ1-6, with 7 bases aligning to TRBD1. This CDR3 is 14 amino acids long. V was clipped by 2 bases and J by 7 bases; unmatched bases: 2. Per germline, CDR1 MNHEY and CDR2 SVGAGI.

Remarks on this clone: Within the sample, other DNA sequences also encode this same CDR3. The chain carries TRBV5-1 and TRBJ2-2; D is unclear. This CDR3 spans 14 amino acids. Germline lookup yields CDR1 SGHRS and CDR2 YFSETQ. V lost 0 bases and J lost 5, with 8 bases in between. The CDR3 DNA reads as TGCGCCAGCAGCTTGGGGCAAGTGACCGGGGAGCTGTTTTTT. Translation gives CASSLGQVTGELFF.

The rearrangement links TRBV7-8 to TRBJ2-3, with 10 bases matching TRBD2. The germline CDR1 and CDR2 sequences are SGHVS and FQNEAQ. The CDR3 consists of 15 residues. With V trimmed by 7 bases and J by 6 bases, 10 bases remained unmatched. CDR3 bases: TGTGCCAGCAACTTCGGGGGACTAGCGCCGGATACGCAGTATTTT. Encoded protein: CASNFGGLAPDTQYF.

This chain uses TRBV6-5 with TRBJ2-7; D call uncertain. V shed 0 bases and J shed 7 bases, with 10 bases lying between them. This CDR3 is 13 amino acids long. The germline V gene has CDR1 MNHEY and CDR2 SVGAGI. CDR3 loop: CASSYSTAREQYF. As DNA, the CDR3 is TGTGCCAGCAGTTACTCGACGGCTAGGGAGCAGTACTTC.

This rearrangement joins TRBV19 to TRBJ1-1, with TRBD1 as a possible D gene (5 bases). V was trimmed by 3 bases and J by 6 bases, leaving 14 bases between them. The germline CDR1 and CDR2 sequences are LNHDA and SQIVND (reference sequence). The CDR3 runs 14 residues. The CDR3 DNA reads TGTGCCAGTAGTATCGGGACGGGCCCAGCTGAAGCTTTCTTT. It translates to CASSIGTGPAEAFF.

The chain is built from TRBV7-3 and TRBJ2-3; D is unclear. V lost 5 bases and J lost 2, with 14 bases in between. The CDR3 is 15 residues long. The germline V gene encodes CDR1 SGHTA and CDR2 FQGTGA. CDR3 sequence (DNA): TGTGCCAGCAGCCTTGGACCCGCGATCACAGATACGCAGTATTTT. This sequence encodes CASSLGPAITDTQYF.

This chain uses TRBV21-1 with TRBJ2-5. TRBV21-1 is shown as a pseudogene. The CDR3 sequence is 14 residues long. Here the CDR3 DNA reads TGTGCCAGCAGCAAAGAAGCAGAGCAAGAGACCCAGTACTTC. Its protein is CASSKEAEQETQYF.

The chain couples TRBV11-2 to TRBJ2-5; 9 nucleotides agree with TRBD2. In germline, CDR1 is SGHAT, CDR2 FQNNGV. The CDR3 consists of 16 residues. The ends lost 5 bases at V and 4 bases at J; junction bases unmatched: 11. CDR3 bases: TGTGCCAGCAGCGTCCAACCGGGACTAGCAGCAGAGACCCAGTACTTC. It yields the protein CASSVQPGLAAETQYF.

The chain's CDR3 is CASSDWGPGTDTQYF. CDR3 coding DNA: TGTGCCAGCAGCGATTGGGGCCCAGGCACAGATACGCAGTATTTT. This chain links TRBV9 with TRBJ2-3; D is perhaps TRBD1 (5 bases). Germline CDR1 reads SGDLS; CDR2 reads YYNGEE. V gave up 3 bases and J gave up 1 base, with 12 bases separating them. This CDR3 is 15 amino acids long.

V usage is TRBV28 and J usage is TRBJ2-7, with D tentatively TRBD1 (5 bases). The ends were cut back, 8 bases at V and 2 bases at J, with 16 bases in the middle. CDR1 is MDHEN and CDR2 is SYDVKM in the germline V gene. The CDR3 consists of 14 residues. The CDR3 DNA is TGTGCCAGCTGTTCGATATTCAGGGCCTACGAGCAGTACTTC. Protein: CASCSIFRAYEQYF.

V and J are TRBV28 and TRBJ2-1, with 9 bases lining up with TRBD2. Looked up from germline, CDR1 is MDHEN and CDR2 is SYDVKM. With V trimmed by 5 bases and J by 8 bases, 4 bases remained unmatched. The CDR3 runs 13 residues. The CDR3 sequence is CASSLAGFDEQFF. The CDR3, as DNA: TGTGCCAGCAGTCTAGCGGGGTTCGATGAGCAGTTCTTC.

CDR3 DNA: TGCGCCAGCAGTGGCCATGCGGGCTCCTACGAGCAGTACTTC. This codes for CASSGHAGSYEQYF. The chain couples TRBV10-2 to TRBJ2-7, with D possibly matching TRBD2 (5 bases). V was pared by 4 bases and J by 0 bases, with 10 bases between. The CDR3 has 14 residues. Germline lookup yields CDR1 WSHSY and CDR2 SAAADI.

This chain connects TRBV7-9 to TRBJ2-7; TRBD2 aligns across 8 bases. The CDR3 is 14 amino acids. Germline V gene sequence: CDR1 SEHNR, CDR2 FQNEAQ (reference sequence). V lost 5 bases and J lost 5; bases outside the gene matches: 8. The CDR3 loop is CASSLSGMSNEQYF. CDR3 bases: TGTGCCAGCAGCCTTAGCGGGATGAGCAACGAGCAGTACTTC.

This clone was recorded only once. The V and J genes are TRBV4-3 and TRBJ2-1, with TRBD2 identical over 15 bases. Trimming took 2 bases from V and 8 from J; bases not matched to a gene: 4. The CDR3 length is 16 residues. The germline V gene encodes CDR1 LGHNA and CDR2 YSLEER. The CDR3 spells CASSQLWTSGRDEQFF. Written as DNA, the CDR3 is TGCGCCAGCAGCCAACTCTGGACTAGCGGGAGGGATGAGCAGTTCTTC.

The chain's CDR3 is CASSPGQGKYF. CDR3 nucleotides: TGTGCCAGCTCACCGGGACAGGGGAAGTACTTC. The chain is built from TRBV18 and TRBJ2-5, with 10 nucleotides matching TRBD1. Germline assignment: CDR1 KGHSH and CDR2 LQKENI. The CDR3 loop spans 11 amino acids. Germline trimming cut 3 bases from V and 12 bases from J; bases unmatched to any gene: 1.

The chain links TRBV29-1 to TRBJ2-3, with D perhaps TRBD1 (6 bases). CDR3 size: 14 residues. In germline, CDR1 is SQVTM, CDR2 ANQGSEA. Trimming removed 6 bases from V and 6 bases from J, with 19 bases in between. The CDR3 protein is CSVTPPGQLDTQYF. The CDR3 DNA sequence: TGCAGCGTCACCCCCCCTGGACAGCTGGATACGCAGTATTTT.

A single count supports this clone. The CDR3 DNA reads TGTGCCAGCAGTTGGCAGGGCCTCTCAGATACGCAGTATTTT. It codes for CASSWQGLSDTQYF. This chain joins TRBV28 and TRBJ2-3; tentative D call: TRBD1 (5 bases). V was pared by 4 bases and J by 4 bases, with 12 bases between. The CDR3 contains 14 residues. Germline CDR1 MDHEN, CDR2 SYDVKM.

The chain uses TRBV27 and TRBJ2-3; D ambiguous. The CDR3 has 12 amino acids. With 3 bases removed from V and 5 bases from J, the gap between germline ends came to 6 bases. CDR1 MNHEY and CDR2 SMNVEV come from the germline V gene (reference sequence). In DNA form, the CDR3 reads TGTGCCAGCAGTTTCTTGGGAGATACGCAGTATTTT. Its protein is CASSFLGDTQYF.

The chain couples TRBV19 to TRBJ2-3; the match to TRBD1 covers 7 bases. Germline V gives CDR1 LNHDA, CDR2 SQIVND (reference sequence). The CDR3 is made up of 16 amino acids. With V trimmed by 4 bases and J by 3 bases, 10 bases remained unmatched. The CDR3 DNA reads TGTGCCAGTAGTAGCGCCCGACAGGGAAAAACAGATACGCAGTATTTT. Translated, it gives CASSSARQGKTDTQYF. Together with reference TRBV19 and TRBJ2-3, the CDR3 gives the full variable domain: DGGITQSPKYLFRKEGQNVTLSCEQNLNHDAMYWYRQDPGQGLRLIYYSQIVNDFQKGDIAEGYSVSREKKESFPLTVTSAQKNPTAFYLCASSSARQGKTDTQYFGPGTRLTVL.

This chain joins TRBV27 and TRBJ2-7, with D maybe TRBD2 (5 bases). Germline CDR1 MNHEY, CDR2 SMNVEV (reference sequence). The CDR3 extends over 12 amino acids. V was cut by 4 bases and J by 6 bases, with 10 bases left in between. The CDR3 sequence is CASSSTEGEQYF. The CDR3 coding sequence is TGTGCCAGCAGTTCCACTGAGGGCGAGCAGTACTTC.